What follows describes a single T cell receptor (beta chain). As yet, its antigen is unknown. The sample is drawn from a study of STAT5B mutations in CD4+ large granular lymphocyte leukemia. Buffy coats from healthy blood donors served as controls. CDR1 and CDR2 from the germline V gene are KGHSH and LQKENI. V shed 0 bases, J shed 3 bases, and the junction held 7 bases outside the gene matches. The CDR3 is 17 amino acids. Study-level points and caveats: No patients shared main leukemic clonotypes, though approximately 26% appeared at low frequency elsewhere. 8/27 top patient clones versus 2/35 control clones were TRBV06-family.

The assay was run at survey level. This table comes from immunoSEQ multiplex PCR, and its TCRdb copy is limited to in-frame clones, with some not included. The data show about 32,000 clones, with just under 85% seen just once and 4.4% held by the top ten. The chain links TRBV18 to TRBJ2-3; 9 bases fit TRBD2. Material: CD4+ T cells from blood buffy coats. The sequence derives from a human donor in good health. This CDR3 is CASSPPGNSGRTDTQYF. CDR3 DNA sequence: TGTGCCAGCTCACCACCGGGAAACAGCGGGAGGACAGATACGCAGTATTTT.